This T cell receptor (beta chain) derives from a study of post-analysis software for immune sequencing data. Broader study findings: Roughly five TRBV segments were significantly more frequent in patients than in controls. TRBV5-6, TRBV5-1 and TRBV20-1 were among these segments. Batch-matched samples strongly co-clustered by F measure. Those with multiple sclerosis, the patient group, showed significantly lower normalized Chao1 diversity than controls.

Remarks on this clonotype: Its antigen is undetermined.

Tagging with unique molecular identifiers was a feature of the TCR beta cDNA libraries. Approximately 500,000 cDNA molecules were obtained per 1 to 10 million input T cells. MiXCR, run by TCRdb on the PCR reads, gives a single entry per CDR3 protein. The sample has approximately 160,000 distinct CDR3 sequences; approximately 31% are singletons. The CDR3 is made up of 15 amino acids. Germline CDR1 and CDR2: SSHAT and FNYEAQ (reference sequence). Trimming at V came to 5 bases and at J to 8 bases, leaving 10 bases not matched to a gene. Source material: blood. V gene TRBV7-7 combines with J gene TRBJ2-7; 12 bases are a match to TRBD2. This clonotype was obtained from a girl aged 5 to 17 with multiple sclerosis. CDR3 DNA sequence: TGTGCCAGCAGCCCGTCGGCTAGCGGGAGGGAGCAGCAGTACTTC. Protein sequence: CASSPSASGREQQYF.